This is a list of T cell receptor beta chains from one sample in a study of shared clonotypes between healthy human individuals. Profiled with immunoSEQ multiplex PCR; TCRdb holds only in-frame clones, not every one. This sample has 450,000 to 500,000 clones, with 75% to 85% found just once. The sequenced material came from PBMCs. The receptors shown here come from a woman in her forties in good health. Some clones in this sample may be carry-over from other donors' samples. The CDR3 runs from the conserved cysteine through the conserved F or W. Each record gives: clone size, V gene, J gene, D gene, CDR3 protein, CDR3 DNA. D genes are given only for firm matches. Rows give clone size only sometimes, using once, few, many, or a class for an expanded clone.

-,TRBV7-3,TRBJ2-3,TRBD2,CASSVGGSFADTQYF,TGTGCCAGTTCCGTGGGCGGGAGTTTTGCAGATACGCAGTATTTT
-,TRBV27,TRBJ1-2,-,CASSLSSAYGYTF,TGTGCCAGCAGTTTGAGCAGCGCCTATGGCTACACCTTC
-,TRBV18,TRBJ2-2,-,CASSPSTHGSTGELFF,TGTGCCAGCTCACCCTCTACTCATGGGAGCACCGGGGAGCTGTTTTTT
-,TRBV9,TRBJ2-6,TRBD1,CASSTTGGPGANVLTF,TGTGCCAGCAGCACCACAGGGGGCCCTGGGGCCAACGTCCTGACTTTC
-,TRBV11-3,TRBJ1-1,TRBD1,CASSSGQGGAFF,TGTGCCAGCAGCTCGGGACAGGGAGGAGCTTTCTTT
-,TRBV7-9,TRBJ2-1,TRBD1,CASSLSGTGYWEQFF,TGTGCCAGCAGCTTATCTGGGACAGGGTATTGGGAGCAGTTCTTC
-,TRBV4-1,TRBJ1-1,-,CASSQAGTELNTEAFF,TGCGCCAGCAGCCAGGCCGGGACCGAACTCAACACTGAAGCTTTCTTT
-,TRBV25-1,TRBJ2-7,TRBD1,CASSDRGRDERYF,TGTGCCAGCAGTGACAGGGGGCGAGACGAGCGGTACTTC
-,TRBV25-1,TRBJ1-5,-,CASSRGDSNQPQHF,TGTGCCAGCAGTCGGGGGGATAGCAATCAGCCCCAGCATTTT
-,TRBV2,TRBJ2-1,TRBD2,CASRNPGLAGEGYNEQFF,TGTGCCAGCAGAAACCCGGGACTAGCGGGAGAGGGCTACAATGAGCAGTTCTTC
-,TRBV7-1,TRBJ2-1,TRBD2,CASSPRTSGRNEQFF,TGTGCCAGCAGCCCTCGGACTAGCGGGAGGAATGAGCAGTTCTTC
-,TRBV7-3,TRBJ2-3,TRBD1,CASSLERGRDTQYF,TGTGCCAGCAGCTTGGAAAGGGGGCGTGATACGCAGTATTTT
-,TRBV2,TRBJ2-6,-,CASIKALGGGANVLTF,TGTGCCAGCATAAAGGCGTTGGGTGGTGGGGCCAACGTCCTGACTTTC
few,TRBV10-3,TRBJ1-5,-,CAISESRGGGGNQPQHF,TGTGCCATCAGTGAGTCGCGTGGGGGCGGTGGCAATCAGCCCCAGCATTTT
-,TRBV5-1,TRBJ1-4,TRBD1,CASSLVGTGNEKLFF,TGCGCCAGCAGCTTAGTAGGGACAGGAAATGAAAAACTGTTTTTT
-,TRBV20-1,TRBJ1-2,-,CSARDYGYTF,TGCAGTGCTAGAGACTATGGCTACACCTTC
few,TRBV2,TRBJ2-6,-,CASSGTIATSGANVLTF,TGTGCCAGCAGTGGCACGATCGCCACCTCTGGGGCCAACGTCCTGACTTTC
-,TRBV6-5,TRBJ2-7,TRBD2,CASSYGASGSYEQYF,TGTGCCAGCAGTTACGGGGCTAGCGGGAGCTACGAGCAGTACTTC
-,TRBV9,TRBJ2-7,-,CASSPGLPRGEQYF,TGTGCCAGCAGCCCGGGACTCCCGCGCGGGGAGCAGTACTTC
few,TRBV4-3,TRBJ2-3,TRBD2,CASSQRVPGLAGAGDTQYF,TGCGCCAGCAGCCAGAGGGTTCCGGGACTAGCGGGAGCTGGAGATACGCAGTATTTT
few,TRBV21-1,TRBJ2-7,-,CASSKVGPAGNEQYF,TGTGCCAGCAGCAAAGTAGGTCCAGCGGGAAACGAGCAGTACTTC
-,TRBV7-8,TRBJ2-1,-,CASSMLHPTSEQFF,TGTGCCAGCAGCATGCTTCATCCAACGAGTGAGCAGTTCTTC
-,TRBV15,TRBJ2-1,-,CATSRLGRAPYNEQFF,TGTGCCACCAGCAGACTGGGGAGAGCCCCCTACAATGAGCAGTTCTTC
-,TRBV9,TRBJ2-2,-,CASSVGVSAANTGELFF,TGTGCCAGCAGCGTAGGAGTTTCAGCGGCGAACACCGGGGAGCTGTTTTTT
-,TRBV5-8,TRBJ2-2,TRBD2,CASSGRGNTGELFF,TGTGCCAGCAGCGGGAGGGGAAACACCGGGGAGCTGTTTTTT
-,TRBV9,TRBJ2-1,TRBD2,CASSATSGGYNEQFF,TGTGCCAGCAGCGCAACTAGCGGGGGCTACAATGAGCAGTTCTTC
-,TRBV4-1,TRBJ1-4,-,CASSPQIMTGEGEKLFF,TGCGCCAGCAGCCCGCAGATAATGACAGGCGAGGGTGAAAAACTGTTTTTT
-,TRBV27,TRBJ1-4,TRBD1,CASSSRTGGAVWEKLFF,TGTGCCAGTAGTTCTCGGACAGGGGGCGCGGTTTGGGAAAAACTGTTTTTT
-,TRBV5-1,TRBJ2-3,-,CASSLGESTDTQYF,TGCGCCAGCAGCTTGGGGGAGTCCACAGATACGCAGTATTTT
many,TRBV7-8,TRBJ2-3,TRBD2,CASSISGRADTQYF,TGTGCCAGCAGCATTAGCGGGAGGGCAGATACGCAGTATTTT
once,TRBV18,TRBJ2-3,TRBD2,CASSQVAGGARTDTQYF,TGTGCCAGCTCACAGGTTGCGGGAGGGGCCCGCACAGATACGCAGTATTTT
-,TRBV5-4,TRBJ2-5,TRBD1,CASSLGQAGTRTQYF,TGTGCCAGCAGCCTGGGACAGGCCGGGACGAGGACCCAGTACTTC
-,TRBV15,TRBJ1-4,-,CATSPTAGPGEKLFF,TGTGCCACCAGCCCAACAGCTGGCCCTGGCGAAAAACTGTTTTTT
-,TRBV28,TRBJ2-7,-,CASVLGRGGSYEQYF,TGTGCCAGCGTCCTTGGAAGAGGGGGCTCCTACGAGCAGTACTTC
-,TRBV15,TRBJ1-4,TRBD1,CATSRGTGVNEKLFF,TGTGCCACCAGCAGAGGGACAGGGGTTAATGAAAAACTGTTTTTT
-,TRBV19,TRBJ2-1,-,CASSIEGREQFF,TGTGCCAGTAGTATAGAGGGAAGAGAGCAGTTCTTC
-,TRBV28,TRBJ2-5,-,CASTAGAPRETQYF,TGTGCCAGCACGGCCGGGGCGCCCCGGGAGACCCAGTACTTC
-,TRBV6-1,TRBJ2-4,TRBD1,CASSETGGVQYF,TGTGCCAGCAGTGAGACAGGGGGCGTTCAGTACTTC
few,TRBV7-9,TRBJ2-3,TRBD2,CASSLAAGGPDTQYF,TGTGCCAGCAGCTTAGCAGCGGGAGGGCCGGATACGCAGTATTTT
-,TRBV2,TRBJ2-2,-,CASSETGGTNTGELFF,TGTGCCAGCAGTGAAACAGGTGGTACGAACACCGGGGAGCTGTTTTTT
-,TRBV2,TRBJ2-1,-,CASRRGPQIIKQFF,TGTGCCAGCAGGCGGGGGCCACAAATTATTAAGCAGTTCTTC